These 12 T cell receptor beta chains share one sample of origin, sequenced in a study of blood T cell repertoires in COVID-19. The repertoire was sequenced with immunoSEQ multiplex PCR; TCRdb's copy has only in-frame clones and lacks some. The sample has approximately 67,000 clones; around 85% are singletons. The sample was peripheral blood. The receptors come from a woman over 75 with acute or convalescent COVID-19.

The J gene is TRBJ1-5, the V gene TRBV18; 9 bases align to TRBD1. CDR1 KGHSH and CDR2 LQKENI come from the germline V gene. With 4 bases clipped from V and 7 bases from J, the junction kept 5 bases outside the gene matches. The CDR3 runs to 14 residues. Here the CDR3 reads CASSLQGTGQPQHF. In DNA form, the CDR3 reads TGTGCCAGCTCACTGCAGGGGACAGGGCAGCCCCAGCATTTT.

This clone was detected only a few times. The rearrangement links TRBV6-1 to TRBJ2-7; possibly TRBD2 for D (5 bases). Germline values: CDR1 MNHNS, CDR2 SASEGT. The CDR3 runs 14 residues. V was clipped by 3 bases and J by 0 bases, with 9 bases between them. CDR3 residues: CASSETTISYEQYF. The CDR3 nucleotides are TGTGCCAGCAGTGAGACTACTATCTCCTACGAGCAGTACTTC.

V is TRBV28 and J is TRBJ2-4; D is uncertain. Germline CDR1 MDHEN, CDR2 SYDVKM. Deletions cut 3 bases from V and 1 base from J, with 7 bases between. CDR3 length: 14 residues. CDR3 residues: CASSFKLAKNIQYF. CDR3 coding DNA: TGTGCCAGCAGTTTTAAGCTTGCCAAAAACATTCAGTACTTC.

This chain's CDR3 is CASSMGSAGEYGYTF. The CDR3 coding sequence is TGTGCCAGTAGTATGGGTTCGGCAGGGGAGTATGGCTACACCTTC. V is TRBV19 and J is TRBJ1-2; weak D call: TRBD1 (6 bases). The germline gives CDR1 LNHDA, CDR2 SQIVND (reference sequence). With 3 bases removed from V and 5 bases from J, the gap between germline ends came to 16 bases. This CDR3 spans 15 amino acids.

This chain connects TRBV18 to TRBJ1-1, with TRBD1 as a possible D gene (6 bases). Germline V lookup: CDR1 KGHSH, CDR2 LQKENI. This CDR3 has 15 residues. Trimming took off 3 bases at V and 5 bases at J, with 16 bases between the two ends. CDR3 protein: CASSPRQDLGTEAFF. CDR3 DNA sequence: TGTGCCAGCTCACCCAGACAGGACTTGGGGACTGAAGCTTTCTTT.

The chain recombines TRBV6-6 with TRBJ2-4; the D gene is possibly TRBD2 (5 bases). Trimming took off 10 bases at V and 0 bases at J, with 16 bases between the two ends. Germline V gene data show CDR1 as MNHNY and CDR2 as SVGAGI (reference sequence). The CDR3 contains 15 residues. The chain's CDR3 is CATGEAELAKNIQYF. Here the CDR3 DNA reads TGTGCCACCGGGGAAGCGGAACTAGCCAAAAACATTCAGTACTTC.

The chain employs TRBV19 and TRBJ2-6; D is possibly TRBD1 (5 bases). The V gene's germline CDR1 is LNHDA and CDR2 SQIVND (reference sequence). V dropped 3 bases and J dropped 0 bases, with 9 bases sitting between them. This CDR3 region has 16 residues. Here the CDR3 DNA reads TGTGCCAGTAGTATCAGGGTTGGCTCTGGGGCCAACGTCCTGACTTTC. The encoded protein is CASSIRVGSGANVLTF.

The J gene is TRBJ1-3, the V gene TRBV18; 8 bases line up with TRBD1. Per the germline V gene, CDR1 is KGHSH and CDR2 is LQKENI. Trimming cost V 4 bases and J 0 bases; bases outside gene matches: 11. The CDR3 extends over 18 amino acids. As DNA, the CDR3 is TGTGCCAGCTCACAGGGACAGGCGGCCTCCAGCTCTGGAAACACCATATATTTT. This encodes CASSQGQAASSSGNTIYF.

The V and J genes are TRBV28 and TRBJ2-1; D remains ambiguous. Trimming removed 7 bases at V and 0 bases at J, with 16 bases between. This CDR3 has 16 amino acids. CDR1 is MDHEN and CDR2 is SYDVKM in the germline V gene. CDR3 in DNA: TGTGCCAGCACAGGTTCGATTACCAGCTCCTACAATGAGCAGTTCTTC. Its protein product is CASTGSITSSYNEQFF.

This chain uses TRBV14 with TRBJ2-3, with a weak D call TRBD2 (5 bases). Germline values: CDR1 SGHDN, CDR2 FVKESK. The CDR3 is 13 residues long. V lost 1 base to trimming and J lost 7 bases, with 9 bases between them. The CDR3: CASSQGLHYTQYF. Written as DNA, the CDR3 is TGTGCCAGCAGCCAAGGACTACACTATACGCAGTATTTT.

CDR3 DNA sequence: TGCGCCAGCAGCCAAGGGACCACCAGCGGGAGTACAGATACGCAGTATTTT. Translated: CASSQGTTSGSTDTQYF. The rearrangement links TRBV4-3 to TRBJ2-3; the match to TRBD2 covers 8 bases. The CDR3 has 17 residues. Germline lookup yields CDR1 LGHNA and CDR2 YSLEER. The V segment lost 1 base and the J segment 3 bases; nucleotides outside the gene matches: 9.

This clone is a singleton in its sample. The chain couples TRBV11-2 to TRBJ2-1, with 11 bases matching TRBD2. The CDR3 extends over 15 amino acids. Losses at the gene ends were 2 bases for V and 5 bases for J; bases not matched to a gene: 2. Looked up from germline, CDR1 is SGHAT and CDR2 is FQNNGV. CDR3 region: CASSLLAGGNNEQFF. DNA of the CDR3: TGTGCCAGCAGCTTACTAGCGGGGGGAAACAATGAGCAGTTCTTC.